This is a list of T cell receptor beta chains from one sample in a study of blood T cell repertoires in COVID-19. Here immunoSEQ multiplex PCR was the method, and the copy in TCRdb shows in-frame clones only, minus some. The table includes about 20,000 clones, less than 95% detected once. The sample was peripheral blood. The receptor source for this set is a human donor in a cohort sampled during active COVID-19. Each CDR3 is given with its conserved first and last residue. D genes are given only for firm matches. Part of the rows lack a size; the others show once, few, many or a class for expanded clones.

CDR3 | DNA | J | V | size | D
CAISESRLLYEQYF | TGTGCCATCAGTGAGTCGAGACTCCTCTACGAGCAGTACTTC | TRBJ2-7 | TRBV10-3 | NA | NA
CASSQARESPLHF | TGTGCCAGCAGCCAGGCGAGGGAGTCACCCCTCCACTTT | TRBJ1-6 | TRBV3-1/TRBV3-2 | NA | NA
CASSPGQGIGNTEAFF | TGTGCCAGTAGTCCGGGACAGGGTATCGGGAACACTGAAGCTTTCTTT | TRBJ1-1 | TRBV19 | NA | TRBD1
CASSQVAGGGNEQFF | TGCGCCAGCAGCCAAGTAGCGGGGGGGGGAAATGAGCAGTTCTTC | TRBJ2-1 | TRBV4-3 | NA | TRBD2
CASSPQLSGLNTEAFF | TGCGCCAGCAGCCCACAACTCTCGGGATTGAACACTGAAGCTTTCTTT | TRBJ1-1 | TRBV5-1 | NA | NA
CAGRGGAIYNEQFF | TGTGCCGGACGGGGCGGGGCTATCTACAATGAGCAGTTCTTC | TRBJ2-1 | TRBV7-2 | once | NA
CASRPREGSQPQHF | TGTGCCAGCAGGCCTCGGGAGGGTAGCCAGCCCCAGCATTTT | TRBJ1-5 | TRBV27 | NA | NA
CASSPGQGRAFF | TGTGCCAGCAGCCCCGGACAGGGCAGGGCTTTCTTT | TRBJ1-1 | TRBV3-1/TRBV3-2 | NA | TRBD1
CASSYGQGRAFF | TGTGCCAGCAGCTATGGACAGGGTAGAGCTTTCTTT | TRBJ1-1 | TRBV11-2 | NA | TRBD1
CASSQGEKQPQHF | TGTGCCAGCTCACAGGGGGAGAAGCAGCCCCAGCATTTT | TRBJ1-5 | TRBV18 | NA | NA
CASRGRNSPLHF | TGTGCCAGCAGGGGCCGGAATTCACCCCTCCACTTT | TRBJ1-6 | TRBV6-9 | NA | NA
CATCGLAQETQYF | TGTGCCACCTGTGGACTGGCCCAAGAGACCCAGTACTTC | TRBJ2-5 | TRBV24-1 | NA | NA
CASSQGSGSGATQYF | TGTGCCAGCAGCCAAGGGTCCGGGTCAGGGGCTACGCAGTATTTT | TRBJ2-3 | TRBV3-1/TRBV3-2 | NA | NA
CASSQARGISIYF | TGCGCCAGCAGCCAAGCAAGGGGCATATCCATATATTTT | TRBJ1-3 | TRBV4-3 | once | NA
CASSQRLNTEAFF | TGTGCCAGCAGCCAGCGGTTAAACACTGAAGCTTTCTTT | TRBJ1-1 | TRBV14 | NA | NA
CAWSVQLISGNTIYF | TGTGCCTGGAGTGTACAACTAATCTCTGGAAACACCATATATTTT | TRBJ1-3 | TRBV30 | NA | NA
CASSLGLPTEAFF | TGTGCCAGCAGCTTAGGACTGCCGACTGAAGCTTTCTTT | TRBJ1-1 | TRBV5-6 | NA | NA